The present entry profiles one TCR beta chain with its context. It lacks a known antigen. Per-nucleotide qualities are absent, and no much larger clonotype sits a single base away. The donors were some 39 Caucasian individuals from Russia, aged 6 to 90 years, who were systemically healthy. Each donor gave approximately 9.3 milliliters of peripheral blood, collected into EDTA-treated Vacutainer tubes. Ficoll-Paque density-gradient centrifugation was used to isolate PBMCs, with at least 7 million obtained per sample. Trizol reagent was used to extract total RNA from the PBMCs, yielding at least 5 micrograms per sample. For every donor, an aliquot of PBMCs went through flow cytometry to measure the percentages of naive CD45RAhigh/CD27high T cells. The sample belongs to a study of blood T cells in healthy people across ages (dated by TCRdb to between 2014 and 2016). As for the study more broadly: In model experiments, template switching captured roughly one uniquely barcoded TCR beta cDNA molecule for every two T cells. Donors were grouped into four age groups: young (average roughly 17 years), middle-aged (39), aged (around 56) and long-lived (about 82). Two additional independent replicas of 1 million unique cDNA reads from the same blood draw were analyzed for two donors (one aged 18 to 30 and one aged 80 or older). Age-related changes in TCR beta repertoire diversity were measured in the study by deep sequencing normalized with unique cDNA molecular identifiers. To avoid experimental bias, donors of different ages were distributed randomly across sequencing lanes.

CDR3 length: 14 amino acids, cysteine to phenylalanine. This entry keeps only the CDR3 DNA: 42 bases, framed from base 1. From the germline V gene (reference sequence), CDR1 is LGHDT and CDR2 is YNNKEL. V loses 3 bases of germline sequence and J loses 2 bases, and the interval between the two ends is 10 bases. General conclusions and limits of the study: As age increased, observed TCR beta diversity per million T cells dropped in a roughly linear way, and a significant reduction was already evident by age around 41. Compared with the aged group, the long-lived group had more naive CD4+ T cells, fewer expanded clones and increased TCR diversity, a pattern suggesting age selection. Bulk unsorted PBMC profiling prevented conclusive comparison of naive and antigen-experienced compartments. Estimates of total diversity based on one million sequenced T cells were considered lower bounds and underestimates. Observed TCR beta diversity correlated strongly with the percentage of naive T cells measured by flow cytometry. The CMV infection status of donors was not known, potentially confounding age-related changes in expanded clonotypes.

Library preparation was by 5' RACE. Sequencing used an Illumina HiSeq 2500. The second PCR ran for roughly 7 to 11 cycles and used a J-beta primer mix along with a sample-barcoded 5' primer. A template-switch 5' adaptor carrying 12 random nucleotides introduced a unique molecular identifier onto each TCR beta cDNA molecule. Each sample yielded at least 2.5 million CDR3-containing paired-end reads. All of the RNA was converted into first-strand cDNA using the Mint cDNA synthesis kit, with a TRBC-specific oligonucleotide serving as the primer. Following uracil-DNA glycosylase treatment, all cDNA underwent a first 18-cycle PCR with the universal primers M1SS and BC2_uni_R. As for how the authors treated the data: Normalization of each sample was performed by random selection of 1 million high-quality reads, each carrying a distinct molecular identifier. Instead of being binned into consensus sequences, reads with shared molecular identifiers were discarded. MiTCR, set to a Q25 quality threshold and the strictest error-elimination algorithm, was used for CDR3 identification, clonotype clustering and error correction. A nonparametric unseen species model with Euler transformation was used to estimate lower-bound total TCR beta diversity. TCRdb's own reprocessing of the public reads used fastp at Q25 and MiXCR and kept productive beta chains. Under each unique CDR3 protein, matching rows form one entry showing the most common genes and DNA. TCRdb, not the authors, supplied the V and J calls. The sample records more than 800,000 distinct CDR3 sequences, around 43% of which are singletons. The top ten constitute 18% of the sample.

This TCR came from a woman aged 55-70 years in good health. Recombination joined TRBV3-1 with TRBJ1-2, with TRBD1 perhaps the D gene, on 5 matching bases. The specimen was blood. The nucleotide sequence is TGTGCCAGCAGCCACGACAGTACAAACTATGGCTACACCTTC. This translates into CASSHDSTNYGYTF.